This T cell receptor beta chain is from a study of graft-versus-host responses after intestinal transplantation. The method was immunoSEQ multiplex PCR; TCRdb's version includes in-frame clones alone and lacks a portion of them. The sample has around 71,000 clones; about 94% are singletons. Germline V lookup: CDR1 SQVTM, CDR2 ANQGSEA. V was pared by 4 bases and J by 6 bases, with 7 bases between. The CDR3 contains 11 residues. Whole-study findings and limits: Peak circulating GvH clone levels tracked with early post-transplant HvG declines.

About this clone: Its antigen is still unknown.

V and J are TRBV29-1 and TRBJ2-1; no definite D call. This material consisted of unstimulated CD8+ T cells sorted from spleen or lymph node cells, taken before intestinal transplant. The sequence came from a human donor who received an intestinal transplant. CDR3: CSVVFSNEQFF. The CDR3 DNA follows: TGCAGCGTTGTATTTAGCAATGAGCAGTTCTTC.